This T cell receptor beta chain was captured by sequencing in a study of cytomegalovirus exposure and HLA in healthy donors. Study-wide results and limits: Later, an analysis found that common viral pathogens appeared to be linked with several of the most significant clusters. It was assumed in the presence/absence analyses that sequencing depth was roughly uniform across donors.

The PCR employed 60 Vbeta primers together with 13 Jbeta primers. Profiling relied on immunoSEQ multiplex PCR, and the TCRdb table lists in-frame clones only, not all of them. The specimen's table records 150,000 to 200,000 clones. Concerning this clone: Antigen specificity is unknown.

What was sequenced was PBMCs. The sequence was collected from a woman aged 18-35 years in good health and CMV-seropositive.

The CDR3 DNA reads TGTGCCAGCAGCTCCCTTGGCGGGAGCACTGAAGCTTTCTTT. Translated: CASSSLGGSTEAFF. V usage is TRBV7-9 and J usage is TRBJ1-1; D is uncertain. CDR3 size: 14 residues. The germline V gene has CDR1 SEHNR and CDR2 FQNEAQ (reference sequence). Trimming pared 4 bases from V and 4 bases from J, leaving 13 bases between.